This record looks at one T cell receptor beta chain sequence and its context. RNA in amounts of roughly 0.5 to 1 ug was reverse transcribed with random hexamers. TCRdb independently ran MiXCR on the immunoSEQ multiplex PCR reads; one entry per CDR3 protein. The top ten clones hold 0.08% to 0.11% of a sample with roughly 200,000 distinct CDR3 sequences, roughly 96% of them seen once. The data originate from a study of CD8 T cells in Susac syndrome. This CDR3 has 14 amino acids. Trimming cost V 8 bases and J 12 bases; bases outside gene matches: 14. From germline, CDR1 is LNHNV and CDR2 YYDKDF (reference sequence).

The genes are TRBV15 and TRBJ2-4, with TRBD1 matching 9 bases. The sequence came from a human donor in good health. The sample consisted of CD4+ T cells from PBMCs. The CDR3 DNA sequence: TGTGCCACCGGCAAGCGGACACAGGGGGCAGCTCAGTACTTC. Its translation: CATGKRTQGAAQYF.